This T cell receptor (beta chain) was profiled in a study of CD8 T cells in ankylosing spondylitis. Quantitative molecular-barcoded 5'-RACE generated the TCR beta libraries. In TCRdb, the 5' RACE reads were re-called with MiXCR into one record per CDR3 protein. The table includes about 150,000 distinct CDR3 sequences, 11% detected once. Overall study findings and caveats: Disease-linked clones reportedly concentrated significantly in matched ankylosing spondylitis synovial fluid. As for the disease-linked clones, they showed a CD8+ phenotype and occurred at relatively low frequencies in peripheral blood.

This clonotype occurred many times. Its specificity is not known. The CDR3 has 12 amino acids. Trimming removed 4 bases at V and 1 base at J, with 7 bases between. CDR1 is SQVTM, CDR2 ANQGSEA, per germline. The chain combines TRBV29-1 with TRBJ1-1; D unclear. The sequencing input was blood, either unsorted or a sorted T cell fraction (not recorded which). The receptor's source is a female donor with ankylosing spondylitis or in good health (not recorded which). The CDR3 DNA is TGCAGCGTTGTATCAGGGAACACTGAAGCTTTCTTT. Amino acid sequence: CSVVSGNTEAFF.